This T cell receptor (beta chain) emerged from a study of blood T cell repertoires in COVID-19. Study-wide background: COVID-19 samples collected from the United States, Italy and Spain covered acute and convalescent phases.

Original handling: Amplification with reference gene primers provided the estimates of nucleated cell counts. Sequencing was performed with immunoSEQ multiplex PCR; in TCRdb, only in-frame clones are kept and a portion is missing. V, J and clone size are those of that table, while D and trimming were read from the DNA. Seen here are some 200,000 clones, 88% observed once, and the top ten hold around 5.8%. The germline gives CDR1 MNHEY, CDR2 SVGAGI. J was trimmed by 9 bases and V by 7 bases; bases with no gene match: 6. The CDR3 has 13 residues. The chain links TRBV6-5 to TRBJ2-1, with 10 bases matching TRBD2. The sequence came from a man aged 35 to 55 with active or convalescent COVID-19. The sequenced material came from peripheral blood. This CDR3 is CASTSSGRVEQFF. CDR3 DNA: TGTGCCAGCACCTCCAGCGGGAGGGTTGAGCAGTTCTTC.